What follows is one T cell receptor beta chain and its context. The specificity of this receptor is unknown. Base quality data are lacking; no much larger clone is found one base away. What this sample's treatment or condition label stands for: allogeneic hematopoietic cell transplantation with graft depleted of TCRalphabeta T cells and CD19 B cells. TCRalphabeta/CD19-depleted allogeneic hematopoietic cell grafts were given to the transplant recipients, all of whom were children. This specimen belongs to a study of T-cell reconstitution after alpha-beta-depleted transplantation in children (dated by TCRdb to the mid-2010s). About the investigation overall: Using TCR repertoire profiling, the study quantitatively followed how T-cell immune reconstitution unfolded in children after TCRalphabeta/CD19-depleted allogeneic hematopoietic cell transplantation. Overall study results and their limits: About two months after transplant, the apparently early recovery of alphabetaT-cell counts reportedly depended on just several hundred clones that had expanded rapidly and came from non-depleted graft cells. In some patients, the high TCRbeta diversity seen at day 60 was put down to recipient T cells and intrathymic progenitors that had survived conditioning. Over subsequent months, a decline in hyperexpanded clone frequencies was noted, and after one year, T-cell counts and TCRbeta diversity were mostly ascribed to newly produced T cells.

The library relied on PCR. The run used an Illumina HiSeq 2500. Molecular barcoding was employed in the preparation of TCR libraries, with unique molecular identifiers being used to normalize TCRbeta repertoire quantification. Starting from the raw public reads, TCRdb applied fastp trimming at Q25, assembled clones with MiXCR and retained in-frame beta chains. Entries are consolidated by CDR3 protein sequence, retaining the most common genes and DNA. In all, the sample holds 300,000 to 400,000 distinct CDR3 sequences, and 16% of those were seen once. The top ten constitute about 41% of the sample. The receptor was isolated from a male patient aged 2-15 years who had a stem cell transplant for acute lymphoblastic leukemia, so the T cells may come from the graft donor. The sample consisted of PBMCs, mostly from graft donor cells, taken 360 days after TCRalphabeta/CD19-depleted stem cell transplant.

The nucleotide sequence reads TGCGCCAGCAGTGAAGCGGGGGTCCCAGATACGCAGTATTTT. Its translation reads: CASSEAGVPDTQYF. The sequence joins TRBV10-2 to TRBJ2-3; 8 of the junction bases match TRBD2. CDR1 and CDR2 are drawn from the germline V gene: WSHSY, SAAADI. V lost 3 bases and J lost 4 bases, and the count of bases not matched to a germline gene is 3. The CDR3 has 14 amino acids, counting the end cysteine and phenylalanine. CDR3 DNA is the only sequence kept; it has 42 bases, read in frame from the first base.